Each of the 16 T cell receptor beta chains below was sequenced from the same sample in a study of T-cell reconstitution after alpha-beta-depleted transplantation in children. Construction of the TCRbeta library involved unique molecular identifiers. Via MiXCR, TCRdb re-called the PCR reads, giving one row per CDR3 protein. Of 540,000 or so distinct CDR3 sequences listed, 20% to 25% were seen once; the top ten hold roughly 13%. The sample here was PBMCs, mostly from graft donor cells, taken 360 days after TCRalphabeta/CD19-depleted stem cell transplant. These receptors were collected from a boy under two years old who had a stem cell transplant for acute myeloid leukemia, so the T cells may come from the graft donor.

This clonotype was seen only a few times. The rearrangement joins TRBV4-3 to TRBJ1-6, with 8 bases matching TRBD1. V trimming: 3 bases; J trimming: 11 bases; junction bases outside the gene matches: 9. The CDR3 sequence is 15 residues long. Germline-derived CDR1 and CDR2 are LGHNA and YSLEER. The chain's CDR3 is CASSQGRQGRTPLHF. CDR3 DNA: TGCGCCAGCAGCCAGGGAAGACAGGGGAGGACACCCCTCCACTTT.

The CDR3 DNA is TGCAGTGCTGTGGCAGGCGGAACTAGCGATGAGACCCAGTACTTC. Translating gives CSAVAGGTSDETQYF. V and J are TRBV20-1 and TRBJ2-5; 7 bases fit TRBD2. Germline trimming cut 5 bases from V and 5 bases from J; bases unmatched to any gene: 14. The CDR3 extends over 15 amino acids. From germline, CDR1 is DFQATT and CDR2 SNEGSKA (reference sequence).

The chain is built from TRBV6-1 and TRBJ1-1, with D possibly matching TRBD1 (6 bases). Between the trimmed V and J ends, which lost 6 bases and 7 bases, there was a span of 15 bases. The CDR3 loop spans 13 amino acids. Germline assignment: CDR1 MNHNS and CDR2 SASEGT. CDR3 in DNA: TGTGCCAGCAGCCCGGGACAAAGCATTGAAGCTTTCTTT. Translation gives CASSPGQSIEAFF.

This clonotype was observed a few times. The rearrangement uses TRBV20-1 and TRBJ2-7; D assignment may be TRBD1 or TRBD2 (6 bases each). Trimming removed 6 bases at V and 5 bases at J, with 20 bases between. This CDR3 has 14 amino acids. Looked up from germline, CDR1 is DFQATT and CDR2 is SNEGSKA (reference sequence). For the CDR3, the DNA is TGCAGTGCCCTCCCCGGGGGCAGGGAACACGAGCAGTACTTC. Protein sequence: CSALPGGREHEQYF.

This clonotype occurred many times. The chain couples TRBV20-1 to TRBJ2-1, with D possibly being TRBD1 (5 bases). Germline CDR1 is DFQATT and CDR2 is SNEGSKA (reference sequence). The ends were cut back, 1 base at V and 4 bases at J, with 14 bases in the middle. The length of the CDR3 is 15 residues. The CDR3 nucleotides are TGCAGTGCTAGAGGGGGCGGATACGCTTACAATGAGCAGTTCTTC. It encodes CSARGGGYAYNEQFF.

The genes are TRBV12-3 or TRBV12-4 and TRBJ2-1, with D maybe TRBD1 (6 bases). The CDR3 consists of 14 residues. Between the trimmed V and J ends, which lost 6 bases and 9 bases, there was a span of 18 bases. In nucleotides, the CDR3 is TGTGCCAGCAGCCCGGGCAGGGGCTGGGGTGAGCAGTTCTTC. It codes for CASSPGRGWGEQFF.

V gene TRBV11-2 combines with J gene TRBJ2-6; 8 bases map to TRBD1. Germline trimming cut 5 bases from V and 0 bases from J; bases unmatched to any gene: 9. This CDR3 is 18 amino acids long. Germline values: CDR1 SGHAT, CDR2 FQNNGV. CDR3 sequence: CASSRQGARSSGANVLTF. The CDR3 DNA reads as TGTGCCAGCAGCAGGCAGGGGGCCCGGAGCTCTGGGGCCAACGTCCTGACTTTC.

Note on this clonotype: Just one base apart from a much larger clone, this may be a read error. This sequence joins TRBV24-1 and TRBJ2-7; the D gene is possibly TRBD1 (7 bases). In germline, CDR1 is KGHDR, CDR2 SFDVKD. This CDR3 is built from 14 residues. CDR3 DNA: TGTGCCACCAGTGATTCAGGGGGGAGCGGCGAGCAGAACTTC. Its protein is CATSDSGGSGEQNF.

This clonotype appeared a few times. The chain recombines TRBV10-3 with TRBJ2-1; 10 nucleotides align to TRBD1. The germline V gene has CDR1 ENHRY and CDR2 SYGVKD. Losses at the gene ends were 6 bases for V and 4 bases for J; bases not matched to a gene: 12. CDR3 length equals 17 residues. The DNA for the CDR3 is TGTGCCATCAGGTCCCCGGGACAGGGGAAAGATTACAATGAGCAGTTCTTC. Translation: CAIRSPGQGKDYNEQFF.

This clonotype has ten or more counts. The chain employs TRBV6-1 and TRBJ2-5, with a weak D call TRBD1 (6 bases). The germline V gene has CDR1 MNHNS and CDR2 SASEGT. The V gene lost 8 bases and the J gene lost 5 bases, with 15 bases spanning the gap. The CDR3 totals 13 residues. Here the CDR3 reads CASGRGERETQYF. The CDR3 bases are TGTGCCAGCGGCAGGGGTGAGCGGGAGACCCAGTACTTC.

This clonotype has ten or more counts. The gene calls are TRBV16 and TRBJ2-1, with D possibly called TRBD1 or TRBD2 (6 bases each). V lost 2 bases and J 10 bases, leaving 9 bases between the germline ends. Germline lookup yields CDR1 KGHSY and CDR2 FQNENV. The CDR3 is made up of 12 amino acids. The CDR3 region is CASSQGGGEQFF. The CDR3 DNA sequence: TGTGCCAGCAGCCAAGGAGGGGGAGAGCAGTTCTTC.

This clonotype was seen many times. V and J are TRBV6-5 and TRBJ2-7; 7 nucleotides agree with TRBD2. The CDR3 has 17 amino acids. Germline loops: CDR1 MNHEY, CDR2 SVGAGI. Unmatched junction bases numbered 14, after V lost 4 bases and J lost 2 bases. The CDR3 nucleotides are TGTGCCAGCAGTTCTCTCAGACTAGCCCCTTTACCCTACGAGCAGTACTTC. Its protein product is CASSSLRLAPLPYEQYF.

This rearrangement joins TRBV6-2 or TRBV6-3 to TRBJ2-6, with 8 bases that match TRBD1. The V and J ends lost 2 bases and 0 bases, in that order; junction bases with no gene match: 15. Germline V gene data show CDR1 as MNHEY and CDR2 as SVGEGT. This CDR3 is 21 amino acids long. The CDR3 DNA follows: TGTGCCAGCAGTTACCCGGGACAGGATCGGGGATTAGGCTCTGGGGCCAACGTCCTGACTTTC. Amino acids: CASSYPGQDRGLGSGANVLTF.

In this sample, this clonotype turned up many times. This sequence joins TRBV12-3 or TRBV12-4 and TRBJ2-2; no clear D gene. The germline V and J ends were trimmed by 5 bases and 3 bases, with 4 bases remaining between them. CDR3 length: 12 amino acids. This CDR3 is CASSVDTGELFF. DNA for the CDR3: TGTGCCAGCAGTGTTGACACCGGGGAGCTGTTTTTT.

There are many counts of this clonotype. The chain links TRBV5-1 to TRBJ2-7; no clear D. V shed 4 bases and J shed 5 bases, with 13 bases lying between them. CDR3 length equals 13 residues. Germline loops: CDR1 SGHRS, CDR2 YFSETQ. For the CDR3, the DNA is TGCGCCAGCAGCCCCAGGCCCGGAGACGAGCAGTACGTC. This gives the protein CASSPRPGDEQYV.

This clonotype was recorded a few times. The chain recombines TRBV12-3 or TRBV12-4 with TRBJ2-2, with 9 nucleotides matching TRBD1. The CDR3 runs 15 residues. V was clipped by 6 bases and J by 4 bases; unmatched bases: 6. The CDR3 loop is CASRKQGAFTGELFF. In DNA form, the CDR3 reads TGTGCCAGCAGAAAACAGGGGGCCTTCACCGGGGAGCTGTTTTTT.